The 2 T cell receptor beta chains reported below all come from one sample, sequenced in a study of CD8+CD57+ T cells in acquired aplastic anemia. Genomic DNA provided the template from which TCR beta VDJ and CDR3 profiles were obtained. Using its own MiXCR run on the reads, TCRdb lists one record per CDR3 protein. Here the sample spans about 190,000 distinct CDR3 sequences, approximately 49% being singletons. Input material: sorted CD4+, CD8+, or CD8+CD57+ T cells (not recorded which) from PBMCs. The receptors shown here come from a human donor in good health, serving as a control.

As to this clonotype: The junction differs from germline at one of its ends, possibly a read error. This chain uses TRBV25-1 with TRBJ2-7; 9 nucleotides match TRBD2. In germline, CDR1 is MGHDK, CDR2 SYGVNS. This CDR3 contains 13 residues. Here the CDR3 DNA reads TGTGCCATCAGTGAGCCGGGACTAGCCGAGCAGTACTTC. As protein: CAISEPGLAEQYF.

The chain uses TRBV19 and TRBJ1-2, with a tentative D call TRBD1 (6 bases). V lost 5 bases and J 2 bases, leaving 15 bases between the germline ends. Germline V gene lookup returns CDR1 LNHDA and CDR2 SQIVND (reference sequence). The CDR3 is 15 residues long. This CDR3 reads CASSDTGLRNYGYTF. In DNA, the CDR3 is TGTGCCAGTAGTGACACAGGGTTAAGGAACTATGGCTACACCTTC. Full variable domain (outside the CDR3, taken from reference TRBV19 and TRBJ1-2): DGGITQSPKYLFRKEGQNVTLSCEQNLNHDAMYWYRQDPGQGLRLIYYSQIVNDFQKGDIAEGYSVSREKKESFPLTVTSAQKNPTAFYLCASSDTGLRNYGYTFGSGTRLTVV.